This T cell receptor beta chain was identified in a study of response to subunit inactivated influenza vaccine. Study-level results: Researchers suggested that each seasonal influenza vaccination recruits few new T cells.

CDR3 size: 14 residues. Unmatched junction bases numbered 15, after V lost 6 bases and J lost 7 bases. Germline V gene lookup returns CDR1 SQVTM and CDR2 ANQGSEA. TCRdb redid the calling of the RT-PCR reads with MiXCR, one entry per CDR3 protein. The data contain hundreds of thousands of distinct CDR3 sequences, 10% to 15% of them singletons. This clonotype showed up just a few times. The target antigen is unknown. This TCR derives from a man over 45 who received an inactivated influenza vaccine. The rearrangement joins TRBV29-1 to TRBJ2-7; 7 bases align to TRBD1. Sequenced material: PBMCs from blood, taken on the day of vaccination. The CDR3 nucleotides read TGCAGCGTCGGGTCAGGCGACAGGGCTGGGGAGCAGTACTTC. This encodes CSVGSGDRAGEQYF.